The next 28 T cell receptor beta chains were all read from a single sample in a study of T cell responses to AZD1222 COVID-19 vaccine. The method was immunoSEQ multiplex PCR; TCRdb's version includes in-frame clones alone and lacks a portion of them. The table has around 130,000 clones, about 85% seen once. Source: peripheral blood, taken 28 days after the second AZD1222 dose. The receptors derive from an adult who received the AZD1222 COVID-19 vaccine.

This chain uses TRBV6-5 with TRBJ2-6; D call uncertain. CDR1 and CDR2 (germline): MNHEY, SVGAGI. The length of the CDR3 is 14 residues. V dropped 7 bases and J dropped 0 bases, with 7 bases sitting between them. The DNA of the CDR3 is TGTGCCAGCAACCGGGCCTCTGGGGCCAACGTCCTGACTTTC. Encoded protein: CASNRASGANVLTF.

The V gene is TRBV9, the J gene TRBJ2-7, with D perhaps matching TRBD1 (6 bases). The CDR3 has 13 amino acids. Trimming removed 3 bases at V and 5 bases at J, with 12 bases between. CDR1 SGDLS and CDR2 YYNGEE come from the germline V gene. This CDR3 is CASSAGHRHEQYF. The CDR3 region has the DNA TGTGCCAGCAGCGCGGGACACCGTCACGAGCAGTACTTC.

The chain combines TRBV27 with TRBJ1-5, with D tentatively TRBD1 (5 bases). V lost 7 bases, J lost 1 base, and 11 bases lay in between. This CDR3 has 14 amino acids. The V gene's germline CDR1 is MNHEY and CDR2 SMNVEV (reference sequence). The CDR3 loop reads CASNRGGSNQPQHF. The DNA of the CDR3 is TGTGCCAGCAACCGCGGGGGGAGCAATCAGCCCCAGCATTTT.

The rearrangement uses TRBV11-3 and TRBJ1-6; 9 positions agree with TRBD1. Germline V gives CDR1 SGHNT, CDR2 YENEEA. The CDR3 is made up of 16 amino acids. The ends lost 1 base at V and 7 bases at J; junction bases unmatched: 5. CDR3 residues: CASSLATGQGNSPLHF. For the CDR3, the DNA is TGTGCCAGCAGCTTAGCGACCGGACAGGGGAATTCACCCCTCCACTTT.

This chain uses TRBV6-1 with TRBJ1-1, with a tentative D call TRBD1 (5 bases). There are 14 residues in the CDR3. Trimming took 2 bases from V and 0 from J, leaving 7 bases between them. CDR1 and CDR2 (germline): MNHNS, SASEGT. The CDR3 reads CASSEQGVNTEAFF. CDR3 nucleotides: TGTGCCAGCAGTGAACAGGGTGTGAACACTGAAGCTTTCTTT.

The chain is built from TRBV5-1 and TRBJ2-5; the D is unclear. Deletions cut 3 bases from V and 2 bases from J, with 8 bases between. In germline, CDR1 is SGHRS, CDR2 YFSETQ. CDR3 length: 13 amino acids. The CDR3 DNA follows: TGCGCCAGCAGCTGGGTCGGGCAAGAGACCCAGTACTTC. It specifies CASSWVGQETQYF.

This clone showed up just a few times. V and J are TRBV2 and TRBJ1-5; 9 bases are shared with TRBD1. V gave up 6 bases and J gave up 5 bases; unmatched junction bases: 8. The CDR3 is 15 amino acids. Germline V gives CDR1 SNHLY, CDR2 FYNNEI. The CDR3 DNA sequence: TGTGCCAGCAGAGAGGACAGGGGAAAAGATCAGCCCCAGCATTTT. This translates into CASREDRGKDQPQHF.

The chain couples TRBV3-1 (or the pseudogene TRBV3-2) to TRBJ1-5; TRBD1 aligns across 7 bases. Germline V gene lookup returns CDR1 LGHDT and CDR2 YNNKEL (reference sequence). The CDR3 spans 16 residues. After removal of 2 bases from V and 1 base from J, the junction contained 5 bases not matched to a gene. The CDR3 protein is CASSQHGGQSNQPQHF. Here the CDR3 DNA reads TGTGCCAGCAGCCAACATGGGGGACAGAGCAATCAGCCCCAGCATTTT.

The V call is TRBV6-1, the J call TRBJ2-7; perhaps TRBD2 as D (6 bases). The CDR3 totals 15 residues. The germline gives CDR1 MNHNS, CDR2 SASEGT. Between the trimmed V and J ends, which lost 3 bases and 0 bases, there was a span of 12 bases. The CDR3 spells CASSERDWSSYEQYF. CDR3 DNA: TGTGCCAGCAGTGAGCGGGACTGGAGCTCCTACGAGCAGTACTTC.

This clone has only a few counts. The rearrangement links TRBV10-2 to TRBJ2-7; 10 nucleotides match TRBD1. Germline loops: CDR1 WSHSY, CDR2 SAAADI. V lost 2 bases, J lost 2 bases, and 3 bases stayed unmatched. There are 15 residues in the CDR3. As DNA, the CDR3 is TGCGCCAGCAGTGAGAGCGGGACAGGGGCCTACGAGCAGTACTTC. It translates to CASSESGTGAYEQYF.

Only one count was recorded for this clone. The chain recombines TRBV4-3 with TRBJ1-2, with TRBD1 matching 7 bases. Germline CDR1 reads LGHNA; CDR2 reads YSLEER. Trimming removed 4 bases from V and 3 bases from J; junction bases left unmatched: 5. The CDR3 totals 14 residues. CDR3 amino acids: CASSPDRVDYGYTF. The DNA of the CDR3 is TGCGCCAGCAGCCCAGACAGGGTCGACTATGGCTACACCTTC.

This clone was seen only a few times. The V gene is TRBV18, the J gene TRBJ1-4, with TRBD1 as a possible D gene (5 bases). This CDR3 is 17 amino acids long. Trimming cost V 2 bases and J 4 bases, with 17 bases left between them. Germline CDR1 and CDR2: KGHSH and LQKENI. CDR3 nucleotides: TGTGCCAGCTCACCAGTCGGTCAGGGCGCCTATAATGAAAAACTGTTTTTT. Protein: CASSPVGQGAYNEKLFF.

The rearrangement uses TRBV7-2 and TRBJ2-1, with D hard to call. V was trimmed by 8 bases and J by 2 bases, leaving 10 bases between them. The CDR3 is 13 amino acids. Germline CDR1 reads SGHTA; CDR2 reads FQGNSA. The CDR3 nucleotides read TGTGCCAGCTCCGACCATGCCTACAATGAGCAGTTCTTC. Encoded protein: CASSDHAYNEQFF.

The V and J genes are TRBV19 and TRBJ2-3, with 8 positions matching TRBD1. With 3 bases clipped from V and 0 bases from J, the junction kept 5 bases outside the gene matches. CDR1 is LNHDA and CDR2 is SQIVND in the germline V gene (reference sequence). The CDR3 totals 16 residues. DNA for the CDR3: TGTGCCAGTAGTATCGGGAGACAGGGGAGCACAGATACGCAGTATTTT. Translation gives CASSIGRQGSTDTQYF.

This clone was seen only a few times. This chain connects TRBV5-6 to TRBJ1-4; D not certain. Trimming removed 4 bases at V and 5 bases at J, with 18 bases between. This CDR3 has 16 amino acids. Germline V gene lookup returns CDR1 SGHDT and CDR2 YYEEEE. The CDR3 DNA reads TGTGCCAGCAGCCCCGGGCAAGGGCTCGAGAATGAAAAACTGTTTTTT. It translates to CASSPGQGLENEKLFF.

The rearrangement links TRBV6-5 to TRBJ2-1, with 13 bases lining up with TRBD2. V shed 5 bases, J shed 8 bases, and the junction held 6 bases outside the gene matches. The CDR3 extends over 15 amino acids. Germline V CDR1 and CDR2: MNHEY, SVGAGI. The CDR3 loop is CASSKTSGGPDEQFF. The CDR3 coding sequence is TGTGCCAGCAGTAAGACTAGCGGGGGGCCAGATGAGCAGTTCTTC.

CDR3: CASSGGAYNEQFF. CDR3 nucleotides: TGTGCTAGTAGCGGGGGGGCCTACAATGAGCAGTTCTTC. J is TRBJ2-1 and V is TRBV7-2; TRBD2 matches 11 bases. This CDR3 is 13 amino acids long. Germline CDR1 reads SGHTA; CDR2 reads FQGNSA. The variable domain in full, completed from reference TRBV7-2 and TRBJ2-1, reads GAGVSQSPSNKVTEKGKDVELRCDPISGHTALYWYRQSLGQGLEFLIYFQGNSAPDKSGLPSDRFSAERTGGSVSTLTIQRTQQEDSAVYLCASSGGAYNEQFFGPGTRLTVL.

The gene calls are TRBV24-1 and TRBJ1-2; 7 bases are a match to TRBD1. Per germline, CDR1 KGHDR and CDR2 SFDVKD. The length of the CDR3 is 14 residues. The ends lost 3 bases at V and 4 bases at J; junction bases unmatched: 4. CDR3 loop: CATSDRQGAYGYTF. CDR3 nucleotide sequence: TGTGCCACCAGTGATCGACAGGGAGCCTATGGCTACACCTTC.

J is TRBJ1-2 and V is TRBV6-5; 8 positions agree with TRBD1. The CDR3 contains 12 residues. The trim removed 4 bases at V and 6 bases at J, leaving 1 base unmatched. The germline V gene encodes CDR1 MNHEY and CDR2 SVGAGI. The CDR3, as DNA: TGTGCCAGCAGTTCGACAGGGGATGGCTACACCTTC. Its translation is CASSSTGDGYTF.

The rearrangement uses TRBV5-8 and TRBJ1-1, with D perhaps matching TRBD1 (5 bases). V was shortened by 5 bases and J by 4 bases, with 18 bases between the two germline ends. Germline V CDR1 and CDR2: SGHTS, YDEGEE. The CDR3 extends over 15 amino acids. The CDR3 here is CASRTLQGAGTEAFF. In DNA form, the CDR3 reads TGTGCCAGCAGAACCCTACAAGGGGCGGGCACTGAAGCTTTCTTT.

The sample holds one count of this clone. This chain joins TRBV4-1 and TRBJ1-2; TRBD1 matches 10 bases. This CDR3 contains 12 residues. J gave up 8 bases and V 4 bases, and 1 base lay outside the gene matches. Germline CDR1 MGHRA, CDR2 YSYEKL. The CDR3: CASSRTGGGYTF. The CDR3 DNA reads TGCGCCAGCAGCCGGACAGGGGGAGGCTACACCTTC.

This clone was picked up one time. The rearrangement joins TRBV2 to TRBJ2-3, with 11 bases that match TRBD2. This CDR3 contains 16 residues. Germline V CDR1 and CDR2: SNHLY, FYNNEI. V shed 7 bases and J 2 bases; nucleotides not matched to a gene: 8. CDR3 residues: CASTLTSGGPTDTQYF. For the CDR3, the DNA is TGTGCCAGCACCCTAACTAGCGGGGGACCCACAGATACGCAGTATTTT. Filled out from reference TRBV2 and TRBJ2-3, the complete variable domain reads EPEVTQTPSHQVTQMGQEVILRCVPISNHLYFYWYRQILGQKVEFLVSFYNNEISEKSEIFDDQFSVERPDGSNFTLKIRSTKLEDSAMYFCASTLTSGGPTDTQYFGPGTRLTVL.

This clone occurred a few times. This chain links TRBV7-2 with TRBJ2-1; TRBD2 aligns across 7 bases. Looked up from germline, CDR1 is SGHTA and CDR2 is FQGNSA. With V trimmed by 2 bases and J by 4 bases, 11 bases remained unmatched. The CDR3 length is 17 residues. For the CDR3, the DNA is TGTGCCAGCAGCTTACCTTCCGGGGCTAGCGGTTACAATGAGCAGTTCTTC. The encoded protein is CASSLPSGASGYNEQFF.

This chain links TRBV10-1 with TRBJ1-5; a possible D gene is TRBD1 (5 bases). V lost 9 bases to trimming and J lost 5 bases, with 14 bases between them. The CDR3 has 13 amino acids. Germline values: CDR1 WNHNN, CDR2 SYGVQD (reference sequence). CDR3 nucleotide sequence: TGCGCCAGTCGGGACGGAACACATCAGCCCCAGCATTTT. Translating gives CASRDGTHQPQHF.

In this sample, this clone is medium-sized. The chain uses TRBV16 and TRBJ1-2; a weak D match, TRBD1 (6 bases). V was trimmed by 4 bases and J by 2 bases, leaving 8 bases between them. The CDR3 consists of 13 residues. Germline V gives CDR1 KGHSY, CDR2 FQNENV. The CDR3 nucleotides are TGTGCCAGCAGCCCCGGACAGAACTATGGCTACACCTTC. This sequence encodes CASSPGQNYGYTF. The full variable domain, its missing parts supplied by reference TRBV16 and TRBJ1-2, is GEEVAQTPKHLVRGEGQKAKLYCAPIKGHSYVFWYQQVLKNEFKFLISFQNENVFDETGMPKERFSAKCLPNSPCSLEIQATKLEDSAVYFCASSPGQNYGYTFGSGTRLTVV.

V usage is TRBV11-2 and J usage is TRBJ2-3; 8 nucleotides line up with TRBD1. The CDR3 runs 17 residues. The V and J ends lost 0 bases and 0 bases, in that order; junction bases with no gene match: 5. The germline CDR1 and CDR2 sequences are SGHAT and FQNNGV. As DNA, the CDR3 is TGTGCCAGCAGCTTAGATTGGACAGGGCTTAGCACAGATACGCAGTATTTT. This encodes CASSLDWTGLSTDTQYF. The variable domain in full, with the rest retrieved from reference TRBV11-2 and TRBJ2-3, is EAGVAQSPRYKIIEKRQSVAFWCNPISGHATLYWYQQILGQGPKLLIQFQNNGVVDDSQLPKDRFSAERLKGVDSTLKIQPAKLEDSAVYLCASSLDWTGLSTDTQYFGPGTRLTVL.

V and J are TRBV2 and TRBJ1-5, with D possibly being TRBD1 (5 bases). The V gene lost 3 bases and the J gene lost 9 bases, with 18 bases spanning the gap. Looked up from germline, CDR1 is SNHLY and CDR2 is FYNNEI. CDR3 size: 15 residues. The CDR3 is CASSDRQPLGGPQHF. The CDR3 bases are TGTGCCAGCAGTGATCGACAGCCTCTTGGGGGGCCCCAGCATTTT.

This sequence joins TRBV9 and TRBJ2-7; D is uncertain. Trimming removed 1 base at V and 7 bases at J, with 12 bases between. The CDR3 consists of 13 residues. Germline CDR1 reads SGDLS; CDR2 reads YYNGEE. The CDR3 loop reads CASSVSPLMEQYF. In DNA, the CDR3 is TGTGCCAGCAGCGTATCCCCCCTCATGGAGCAGTACTTC.